A selection of T cell receptor beta chains follows, all from one sample in a study of response to subunit inactivated influenza vaccine. TCRdb recomputed calls from the RT-PCR reads with MiXCR, one row per CDR3 protein. The data hold about 800,000 distinct CDR3 sequences, with 21% observed a single time. The sample was PBMCs from blood, taken roughly 5 days after vaccination. These receptor sequences come from a man over 45 who received an inactivated influenza vaccine. The CDR3 runs from the conserved cysteine through the conserved F or W. Fields, in order: V gene, J gene, D gene, clone size, CDR3 protein, CDR3 DNA. The D gene is left open where the match is weak. A clone size is listed for some rows: how often the clone was seen (once, few, many), or a class if it is expanded.

TRBV12-3/TRBV12-4	TRBJ2-7	TRBD2	-	CASSALSGRASYEQYF	TGTGCCAGCAGTGCCCTTAGCGGGAGGGCCTCCTACGAGCAGTACTTC
TRBV5-1	TRBJ2-7	TRBD2	-	CASSPGLAPYEQYF	TGCGCCAGCAGCCCGGGACTAGCCCCCTACGAGCAGTACTTC
TRBV7-3	TRBJ2-1	-	few	CASSFMGQGYNEQFF	TGTGCCAGCAGCTTTATGGGGCAGGGTTACAATGAGCAGTTCTTC
TRBV7-2	TRBJ2-6	-	once	CASSLTAIQIGANVLTF	TGTGCCAGCAGCTTAACAGCAATCCAAATAGGGGCCAACGTCCTGACTTTC
TRBV30	TRBJ2-1	-	many	CAWRRKGYNEQFF	TGTGCCTGGAGACGTAAGGGATACAATGAGCAGTTCTTC
TRBV9	TRBJ2-5	TRBD1	-	CASSPSSGQQETQYF	TGTGCCAGCAGCCCGAGCTCGGGACAGCAAGAGACCCAGTACTTC
TRBV6-1	TRBJ2-1	TRBD2	few	CASSPSPLAVYNEQFF	TGTGCCAGCAGCCCAAGCCCCCTAGCGGTGTACAATGAGCAGTTCTTC
TRBV4-3	TRBJ1-4	-	few	CASSQGAQGGGEKLFF	TGCGCCAGCAGCCAAGGAGCCCAGGGAGGGGGTGAAAAACTGTTTTTT
TRBV7-9	TRBJ2-7	-	-	CASSPTWEPLREQYF	TGTGCCAGCAGCCCTACATGGGAACCCCTACGGGAGCAGTACTTC
TRBV6-5	TRBJ2-7	-	-	CASSSIRGSYEQYF	TGTGCCAGCAGTTCTATCAGGGGTTCCTACGAGCAGTACTTC
TRBV7-9	TRBJ2-5	-	once	CASTPDSPEETQYF	TGTGCCAGCACTCCGGACAGCCCAGAAGAGACCCAGTACTTC
TRBV20-1	TRBJ2-3	-	few	CSAPRDPRTHTDTQYF	TGCAGTGCTCCACGGGACCCCCGTACCCACACGGATACGCAGTATTTT
TRBV7-9	TRBJ1-1	-	few	CASSPGIPEAFF	TGTGCCAGCAGCCCCGGGATCCCTGAAGCTTTCTTT
TRBV12-3/TRBV12-4	TRBJ2-3	-	few	CASSLAQVDTQYF	TGTGCCAGCAGTTTAGCGCAAGTCGATACGCAGTATTTT
TRBV5-1	TRBJ2-1	-	few	CASSLMTGGSYNEQFF	TGCGCCAGCAGTTTAATGACAGGCGGCTCCTACAATGAGCAGTTCTTC
TRBV6-5	TRBJ2-3	-	few	CASSFRHFQGADTQYF	TGTGCCAGCAGTTTTCGTCATTTTCAGGGTGCAGATACGCAGTATTTT
TRBV10-3	TRBJ1-6	-	-	CAISGQNNSPLHF	TGTGCCATCAGTGGGCAAAATAATTCACCCCTCCACTTT
TRBV12-3/TRBV12-4	TRBJ1-4	-	-	CASSALPPRQLPEKLFF	TGTGCCAGCAGTGCCCTCCCCCCTCGGCAGCTACCAGAAAAACTGTTTTTT
TRBV12-3/TRBV12-4	TRBJ2-1	-	few	CASSPVRPRTGQFF	TGTGCCAGCAGCCCCGTCCGTCCGCGGACGGGGCAGTTCTTC
TRBV4-3	TRBJ2-2	TRBD2	-	CASSPRPSGLTGELFF	TGCGCCAGCAGCCCGCGCCCTAGCGGTCTTACCGGGGAGCTGTTTTTT
TRBV7-9	TRBJ2-7	TRBD2	few	CASRGGLAGWYEQYF	TGTGCCAGCAGGGGAGGACTAGCGGGGTGGTACGAGCAGTACTTC
TRBV20-1	TRBJ1-4	TRBD1	many	CSATLRQGLNEKLFF	TGCAGTGCTACCCTGAGACAGGGACTAAATGAAAAACTGTTTTTT
TRBV7-2	TRBJ1-4	-	few	CASSPSGVRKKLFF	TGTGCCAGCAGCCCGAGCGGGGTTAGGAAAAAACTGTTTTTT
TRBV7-9	TRBJ2-2	-	-	CASSLGRWVTGELFF	TGTGCCAGCAGCTTGGGTCGATGGGTCACCGGGGAGCTGTTTTTT
TRBV5-1	TRBJ2-3	-	many	CASSLDGTDTQYF	TGTGCCAGCAGTTTGGACGGCACAGATACGCAGTATTTT
TRBV4-2	TRBJ2-7	-	-	CASSQHRDGNVYEQYF	TGTGCCAGCAGCCAACACCGGGACGGGAACGTCTACGAGCAGTACTTC
TRBV20-1	TRBJ2-7	TRBD1	-	CSAREQGNEQYF	TGCAGTGCTAGAGAACAGGGGAACGAGCAGTACTTC
TRBV5-1	TRBJ2-2	TRBD1	few	CASSLAATGAESGELFF	TGCGCCAGCAGCTTGGCCGCAACAGGGGCAGAATCCGGGGAGCTGTTTTTT
TRBV27	TRBJ2-7	TRBD2	once	CASSLKASGGDFFYEQYF	TGTGCCAGCAGTTTAAAAGCTAGCGGGGGGGATTTCTTCTACGAGCAGTACTTC
TRBV20-1	TRBJ2-1	TRBD2	few	CSARMASGINEQFF	TGCAGTGCTAGAATGGCTAGCGGGATCAATGAGCAGTTCTTC
TRBV7-2	TRBJ2-1	TRBD2	-	CASTPQAGGGVEQFF	TGTGCCAGCACCCCACAAGCGGGGGGGGGAGTGGAGCAGTTCTTC
TRBV5-1	TRBJ2-1	TRBD2	-	CATSPAGSSYNEQFF	TGCGCCACGTCCCCAGCGGGGAGCTCCTACAATGAGCAGTTCTTC
TRBV24-1	TRBJ2-3	TRBD1	once	CATSDLEQGLPADTQYF	TGTGCCACCAGTGATTTGGAACAGGGGCTCCCCGCAGATACGCAGTATTTT
TRBV20-1	TRBJ2-6	-	-	CSAIGEWETGANVLTF	TGCAGTGCCATTGGGGAATGGGAGACTGGGGCCAACGTCCTGACTTTC
TRBV10-3	TRBJ2-6	-	-	CGIMRAPGANVLTF	TGTGGCATCATGAGGGCCCCTGGGGCCAACGTCCTGACTTTC
TRBV7-9	TRBJ1-4	-	few	CASSEADIREEKLFF	TGTGCCAGCAGCGAAGCCGACATTAGGGAGGAAAAACTGTTTTTT
TRBV6-2/TRBV6-3	TRBJ1-1	-	-	CASKLTASLDTEAFF	TGTGCCAGCAAGCTGACAGCCTCCTTGGACACTGAAGCTTTCTTT